Presented here are 21 T cell receptor beta chains from one specimen sequenced in a study of control samples from healthy donors and cancer patients. The repertoire was sequenced with immunoSEQ multiplex PCR; TCRdb's copy has only in-frame clones and lacks some. Of some 66,000 clones in the sample, 65% to 90% were seen once. Material for sequencing was blood. The receptors come from a man aged 35-49 years in good health.

The J gene is TRBJ2-3, the V gene TRBV4-1; D is possibly TRBD1 (6 bases). The CDR3 is made up of 16 amino acids. CDR1 is MGHRA and CDR2 is YSYEKL in the germline V gene. V was shortened by 1 base and J by 2 bases, with 13 bases between the two germline ends. The chain's CDR3 is CASSQGRGQITDTQYF. The CDR3 DNA is TGCGCCAGCAGCCAAGGCCGGGGACAAATCACAGATACGCAGTATTTT.

The chain links TRBV27 to TRBJ2-7; D may be TRBD1 (6 bases). V was trimmed by 5 bases and J by 0 bases, leaving 11 bases between them. The CDR3 length is 14 residues. Per germline, CDR1 MNHEY and CDR2 SMNVEV (reference sequence). The CDR3 nucleotides are TGTGCCAGCAGTCGCAGACAGGTCTCCTACGAGCAGTACTTC. Translation gives CASSRRQVSYEQYF.

The J gene is TRBJ2-2, the V gene TRBV7-3; 9 bases are shared with TRBD2. Germline V gene sequence: CDR1 SGHTA, CDR2 FQGTGA. The length of the CDR3 is 15 residues. Losses at the gene ends were 5 bases for V and 5 bases for J; bases not matched to a gene: 6. DNA for the CDR3: TGTGCCAGCAGCGCCACTAGCGGGCGAACCGGGGAGCTGTTTTTT. Translated: CASSATSGRTGELFF.

The gene calls are TRBV7-2 and TRBJ2-7, with TRBD1 matching over 7 bases. Germline CDR1 SGHTA, CDR2 FQGNSA. Losses at the gene ends were 5 bases for V and 1 base for J; bases not matched to a gene: 8. CDR3 length equals 15 residues. The CDR3 DNA sequence: TGTGCCAGCAGCCAAGGGGGACAGAATTCCTACGAGCAGTACTTC. Its translation is CASSQGGQNSYEQYF. The full variable domain, completed using reference TRBV7-2 and TRBJ2-7, is GAGVSQSPSNKVTEKGKDVELRCDPISGHTALYWYRQSLGQGLEFLIYFQGNSAPDKSGLPSDRFSAERTGGSVSTLTIQRTQQEDSAVYLCASSQGGQNSYEQYFGPGTRLTVT.

This clone was detected only once. The CDR3 DNA sequence: TGTGCCACCAGTGATTCCGGGACAGTGGGAACAGATACGCAGTATTTT. Amino acid sequence: CATSDSGTVGTDTQYF. The gene calls are TRBV24-1 and TRBJ2-3; 7 bases match TRBD1. The junction had 7 bases not matched to a gene; V was cut back by 2 bases and J by 3 bases. The CDR3 has 16 amino acids. Germline CDR1 and CDR2: KGHDR and SFDVKD.

V and J are TRBV6-2 or TRBV6-3 and TRBJ2-1, with no clear D. V was cut by 2 bases and J by 9 bases, with 8 bases left in between. Germline lookup yields CDR1 MNHEY and CDR2 SVGEGT. This CDR3 contains 12 residues. CDR3 DNA sequence: TGTGCCAGCAGTTACGGGCGCGGTGAGCAGTTCTTC. Its protein product is CASSYGRGEQFF.

This sequence joins TRBV7-3 and TRBJ2-5; possibly TRBD2 for D (5 bases). CDR1 is SGHTA and CDR2 is FQGTGA in the germline V gene. Trimming cost V 1 base and J 3 bases, with 9 bases left between them. The CDR3 totals 14 residues. The CDR3 DNA follows: TGTGCCAGCAGCTTAAACGGGATGGAAGAGACCCAGTACTTC. Its translation is CASSLNGMEETQYF.

This clone showed up just a few times. The chain is built from TRBV2 and TRBJ1-5; D is uncertain. The CDR3 runs 14 residues. The germline gives CDR1 SNHLY, CDR2 FYNNEI. The V gene lost 5 bases and the J gene lost 2 bases, with 10 bases spanning the gap. CDR3 residues: CASSRPGGNQPQHF. The CDR3, as DNA: TGTGCCAGCAGTCGCCCCGGAGGCAATCAGCCCCAGCATTTT.

V and J are TRBV7-3 and TRBJ1-6; perhaps TRBD1 as D (6 bases). In germline, CDR1 is SGHTA, CDR2 FQGTGA. The CDR3 consists of 15 residues. V lost 4 bases to trimming and J lost 10 bases, with 17 bases between them. CDR3 amino acids: CASSSRGGGKSPLHF. CDR3 bases: TGTGCCAGCAGCTCTCGGGGAGGGGGTAAATCACCCCTCCACTTT.

The chain links TRBV19 to TRBJ1-2, with 7 nucleotides matching TRBD1. J was trimmed by 7 bases and V by 9 bases; bases with no gene match: 14. Germline values: CDR1 LNHDA, CDR2 SQIVND (reference sequence). The CDR3 sequence is 14 residues long. The CDR3 loop reads CASGARQGGSGYTF. CDR3 coding DNA: TGTGCCAGCGGAGCGCGACAGGGCGGGAGTGGCTACACCTTC.

The rearrangement joins TRBV27 to TRBJ2-7, with a weak D call TRBD1 (6 bases). The CDR3 length is 14 residues. CDR1 is MNHEY, CDR2 SMNVEV, per germline (reference sequence). Trimming pared 5 bases from V and 0 bases from J, leaving 11 bases between. The CDR3 loop reads CASSPQGLSYEQYF. CDR3 in DNA: TGTGCCAGCAGTCCACAGGGCCTCTCCTACGAGCAGTACTTC.

This clone showed up just a few times. In DNA, the CDR3 is TGTGCCAGCAGTTTAGGGCCGGGGTCGTTGGCTTTCTTT. This sequence encodes CASSLGPGSLAFF. V gene TRBV12-3 or TRBV12-4 combines with J gene TRBJ1-1; D is unclear. With 1 base removed from V and 11 bases from J, the gap between germline ends came to 14 bases. This CDR3 contains 13 residues.

The CDR3 DNA follows: TGTGCCAGCCGCAGGGGGACTAAGGTC. As protein: CASRRGTKV. The chain employs TRBV21-1 and TRBJ2-7; no DNA check was done on the table's D call, TRBD2. TRBV21-1 is given as a pseudogene. The CDR3 is 9 amino acids.

V and J are TRBV4-3 and TRBJ1-1; a possible D gene is TRBD1 (6 bases). V shed 0 bases and J shed 4 bases, with 15 bases lying between them. Looked up from germline, CDR1 is LGHNA and CDR2 is YSLEER. The CDR3 sequence is 16 residues long. CDR3 sequence reads: CASSQEGPGVPTEAFF. The DNA for the CDR3 is TGCGCCAGCAGCCAAGAGGGTCCAGGGGTACCCACTGAAGCTTTCTTT.

A single count supports this clone. The genes are TRBV28 and TRBJ1-2; the D gene is possibly TRBD1 (5 bases). Germline assignment: CDR1 MDHEN and CDR2 SYDVKM. This CDR3 comprises 14 residues. V was pared by 6 bases and J by 8 bases, with 19 bases between. The CDR3 spells CASSATDSPLGYTF. The CDR3 bases are TGTGCCAGCAGCGCCACCGACAGTCCACTAGGCTACACCTTC.

The chain couples TRBV27 to TRBJ2-7; the D is unclear. The ends were cut back, 2 bases at V and 0 bases at J, with 11 bases in the middle. From germline, CDR1 is MNHEY and CDR2 SMNVEV (reference sequence). The CDR3 is 15 residues long. The CDR3 here is CASSLDLTTSYEQYF. The CDR3 region has the DNA TGTGCCAGCAGTTTAGACCTTACAACCTCCTACGAGCAGTACTTC.

This chain uses TRBV5-5 with TRBJ1-3; 9 bases are a match to TRBD1. This CDR3 comprises 16 residues. With V trimmed by 5 bases and J by 4 bases, 10 bases remained unmatched. The germline V gene encodes CDR1 SGHKS and CDR2 YYEKEE (reference sequence). The CDR3 loop reads CASRISQGAQGNTIYF. In DNA, the CDR3 is TGTGCCAGCAGGATTTCACAGGGGGCGCAGGGAAACACCATATATTTT. The full variable domain, rest sourced from reference TRBV5-5 and TRBJ1-3, is DAGVTQSPTHLIKTRGQQVTLRCSPISGHKSVSWYQQVLGQGPQFIFQYYEKEERGRGNFPDRFSARQFPNYSSELNVNALLLGDSALYLCASRISQGAQGNTIYFGEGSWLTVV.

V is TRBV29-1 and J is TRBJ2-3; D is perhaps TRBD2 (5 bases). Trimming removed 4 bases at V and 5 bases at J, with 13 bases between. Germline V gives CDR1 SQVTM, CDR2 ANQGSEA. The CDR3 spans 13 residues. CDR3 sequence: CSVVVGMRDTQYF. The CDR3 bases are TGCAGCGTTGTAGTCGGGATGAGAGATACGCAGTATTTT.

This clone is labeled medium-sized. The rearrangement uses TRBV2 and TRBJ2-7; D is possibly TRBD2 (6 bases). Germline CDR1 is SNHLY and CDR2 is FYNNEI. V lost 2 bases and J lost 4, with 12 bases in between. This CDR3 region has 14 residues. DNA for the CDR3: TGTGCCAGCAGTGAAACAGGAGGGGTTTACGAGCAGTACTTC. Protein sequence: CASSETGGVYEQYF.

The rearrangement uses TRBV6-5 and TRBJ2-7; 7 nucleotides agree with TRBD1. Germline V CDR1 and CDR2: MNHEY, SVGAGI. Trimming removed 0 bases from V and 3 bases from J; junction bases left unmatched: 2. CDR3 size: 14 residues. CDR3 protein: CASSYSTGFYEQYF. In DNA, the CDR3 is TGTGCCAGCAGTTACTCGACAGGGTTCTACGAGCAGTACTTC.

The V and J genes are TRBV7-2 and TRBJ2-7; 7 bases agree with TRBD2. This CDR3 comprises 15 residues. Trimming removed 5 bases from V and 2 bases from J; junction bases left unmatched: 9. The germline V gene has CDR1 SGHTA and CDR2 FQGNSA. The CDR3 here is CASSAIPGLTYEQYF. In DNA, the CDR3 is TGTGCCAGCAGCGCGATACCGGGACTAACCTACGAGCAGTACTTC. The variable domain in full, with the rest retrieved from reference TRBV7-2 and TRBJ2-7, is GAGVSQSPSNKVTEKGKDVELRCDPISGHTALYWYRQSLGQGLEFLIYFQGNSAPDKSGLPSDRFSAERTGGSVSTLTIQRTQQEDSAVYLCASSAIPGLTYEQYFGPGTRLTVT.